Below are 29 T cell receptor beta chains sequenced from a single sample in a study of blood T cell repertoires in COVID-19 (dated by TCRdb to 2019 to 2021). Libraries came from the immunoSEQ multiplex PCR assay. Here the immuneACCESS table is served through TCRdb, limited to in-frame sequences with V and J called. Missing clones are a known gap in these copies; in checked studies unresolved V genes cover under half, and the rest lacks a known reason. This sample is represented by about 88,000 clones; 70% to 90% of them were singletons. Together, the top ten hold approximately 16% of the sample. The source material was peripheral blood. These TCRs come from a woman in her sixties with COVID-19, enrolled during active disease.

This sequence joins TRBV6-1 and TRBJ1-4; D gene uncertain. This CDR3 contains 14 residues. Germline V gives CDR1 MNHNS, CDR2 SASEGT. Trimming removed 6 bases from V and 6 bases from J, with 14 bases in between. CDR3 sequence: CASRPAGAHEKLFF. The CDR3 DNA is TGTGCCAGCAGACCCGCGGGTGCTCATGAAAAACTGTTTTTT.

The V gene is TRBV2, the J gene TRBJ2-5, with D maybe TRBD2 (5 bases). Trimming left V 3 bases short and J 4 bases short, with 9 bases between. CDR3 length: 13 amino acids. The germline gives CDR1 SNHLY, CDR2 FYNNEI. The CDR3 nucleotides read TGTGCCAGCAGTGAGGGAGTCCCAGAGACCCAGTACTTC. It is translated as CASSEGVPETQYF.

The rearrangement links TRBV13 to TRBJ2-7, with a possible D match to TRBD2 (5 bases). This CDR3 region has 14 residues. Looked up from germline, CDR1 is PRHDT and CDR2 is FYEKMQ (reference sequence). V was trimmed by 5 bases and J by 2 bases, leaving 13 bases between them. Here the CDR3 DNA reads TGTGCCAGCAGCCAGCGGATGGCCCCCTACGAGCAGTACTTC. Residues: CASSQRMAPYEQYF.

The CDR3 DNA reads as TGTGCCAGCAGCTCGGGACAGGCCAACTATAATTCACCCCTCCACTTT. As protein: CASSSGQANYNSPLHF. This chain uses TRBV7-2 with TRBJ1-6; 8 nucleotides line up with TRBD1. Germline V gives CDR1 SGHTA, CDR2 FQGNSA. J lost 3 bases, V lost 4 bases, and 5 bases had no gene match. The CDR3 consists of 16 residues.

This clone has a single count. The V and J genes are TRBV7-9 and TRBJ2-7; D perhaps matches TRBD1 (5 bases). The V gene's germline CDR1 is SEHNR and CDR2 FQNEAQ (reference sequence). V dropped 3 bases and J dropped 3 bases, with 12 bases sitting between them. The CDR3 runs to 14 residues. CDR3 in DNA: TGTGCCAGCAGCTTCCTGGGGCCACACTACGAGCAGTACTTC. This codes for CASSFLGPHYEQYF.

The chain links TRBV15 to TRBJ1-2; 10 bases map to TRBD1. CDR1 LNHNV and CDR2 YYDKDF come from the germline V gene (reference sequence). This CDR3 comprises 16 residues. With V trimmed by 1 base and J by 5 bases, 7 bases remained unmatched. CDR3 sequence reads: CATSRAGQGVDYGYTF. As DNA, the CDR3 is TGTGCCACCAGCAGAGCTGGACAGGGGGTAGATTATGGCTACACCTTC.

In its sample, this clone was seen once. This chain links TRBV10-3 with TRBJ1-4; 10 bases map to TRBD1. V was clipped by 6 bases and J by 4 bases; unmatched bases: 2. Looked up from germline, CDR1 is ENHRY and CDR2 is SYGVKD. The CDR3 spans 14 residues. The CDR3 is CAISRDRGNEKLFF. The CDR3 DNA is TGTGCCATCAGCCGGGACAGGGGTAATGAAAAACTGTTTTTT.

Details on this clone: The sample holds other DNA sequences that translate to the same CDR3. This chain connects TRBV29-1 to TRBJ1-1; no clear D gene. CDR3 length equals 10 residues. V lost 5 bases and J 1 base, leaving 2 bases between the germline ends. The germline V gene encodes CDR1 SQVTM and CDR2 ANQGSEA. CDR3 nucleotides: TGCAGCGTTCAGAACACTGAAGCTTTCTTT. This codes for CSVQNTEAFF. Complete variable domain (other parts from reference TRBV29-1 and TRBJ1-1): SAVISQKPSRDICQRGTSLTIQCQVDSQVTMMFWYRQQPGQSLTLIATANQGSEATYESGFVIDKFPISRPNLTFSTLTVSNMSPEDSSIYLCSVQNTEAFFGQGTRLTVV.

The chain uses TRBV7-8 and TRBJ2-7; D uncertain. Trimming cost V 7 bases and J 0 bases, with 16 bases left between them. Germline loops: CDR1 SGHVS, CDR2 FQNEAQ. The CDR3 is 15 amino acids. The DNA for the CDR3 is TGTGCCAGCACCAAAAGCAGGCTGAGCTCCTACGAGCAGTACTTC. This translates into CASTKSRLSSYEQYF.

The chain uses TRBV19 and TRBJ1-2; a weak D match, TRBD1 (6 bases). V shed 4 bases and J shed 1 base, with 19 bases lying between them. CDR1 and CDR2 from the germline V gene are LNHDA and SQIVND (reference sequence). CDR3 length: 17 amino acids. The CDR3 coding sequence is TGTGCCAGTAGTAAATTACAGGGCTGGTCCAATAACTATGGCTACACCTTC. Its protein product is CASSKLQGWSNNYGYTF.

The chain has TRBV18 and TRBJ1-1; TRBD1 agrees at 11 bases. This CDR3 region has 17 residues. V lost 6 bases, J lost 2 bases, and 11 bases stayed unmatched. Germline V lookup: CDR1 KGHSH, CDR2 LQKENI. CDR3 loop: CASSPGTGGLVNTEAFF. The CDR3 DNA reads TGTGCCAGCTCGCCCGGGACAGGGGGGCTCGTTAACACTGAAGCTTTCTTT.

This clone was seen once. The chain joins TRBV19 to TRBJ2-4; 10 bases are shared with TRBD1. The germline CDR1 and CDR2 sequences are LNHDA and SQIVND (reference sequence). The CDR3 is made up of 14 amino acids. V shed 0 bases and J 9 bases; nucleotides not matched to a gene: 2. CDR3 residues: CASSIDRTGGIQYF. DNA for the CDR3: TGTGCCAGTAGTATAGATCGGACAGGGGGCATTCAGTACTTC.

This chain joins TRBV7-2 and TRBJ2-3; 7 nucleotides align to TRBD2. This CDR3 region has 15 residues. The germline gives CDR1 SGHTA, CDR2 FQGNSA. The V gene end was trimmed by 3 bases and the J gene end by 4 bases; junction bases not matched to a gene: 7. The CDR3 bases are TGTGCCAGCAGCTTTAGGAGAGGGAGGGCAGATACGCAGTATTTT. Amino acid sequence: CASSFRRGRADTQYF.

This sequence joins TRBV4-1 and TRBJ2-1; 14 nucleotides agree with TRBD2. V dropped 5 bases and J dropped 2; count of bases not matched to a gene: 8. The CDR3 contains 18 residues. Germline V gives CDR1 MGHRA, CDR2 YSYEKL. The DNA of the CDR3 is TGCGCCAGCAGCTTCCGGACTAGCGGGGGGAGAACCTACAATGAGCAGTTCTTC. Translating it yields CASSFRTSGGRTYNEQFF.

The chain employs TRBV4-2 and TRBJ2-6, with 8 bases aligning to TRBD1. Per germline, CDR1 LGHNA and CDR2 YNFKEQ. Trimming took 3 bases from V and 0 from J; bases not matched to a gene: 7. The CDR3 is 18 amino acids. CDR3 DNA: TGTGCCAGCAGCCACTTTGGGACAGGAAGCTCTGGGGCCAACGTCCTGACTTTC. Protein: CASSHFGTGSSGANVLTF.

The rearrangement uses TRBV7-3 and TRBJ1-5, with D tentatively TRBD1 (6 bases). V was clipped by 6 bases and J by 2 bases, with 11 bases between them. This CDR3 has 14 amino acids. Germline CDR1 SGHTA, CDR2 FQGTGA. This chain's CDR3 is CASSQSGGNQPQHF. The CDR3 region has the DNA TGTGCCAGCAGTCAGTCAGGGGGCAATCAGCCCCAGCATTTT.

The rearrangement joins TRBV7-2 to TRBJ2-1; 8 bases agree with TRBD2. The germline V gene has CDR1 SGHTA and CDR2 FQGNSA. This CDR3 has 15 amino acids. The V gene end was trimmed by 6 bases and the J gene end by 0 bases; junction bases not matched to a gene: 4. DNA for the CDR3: TGTGCCAGCAGGGTCCGGGGGGGCTCCTACAATGAGCAGTTCTTC. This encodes CASRVRGGSYNEQFF. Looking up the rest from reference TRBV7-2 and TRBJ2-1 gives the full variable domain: GAGVSQSPSNKVTEKGKDVELRCDPISGHTALYWYRQSLGQGLEFLIYFQGNSAPDKSGLPSDRFSAERTGGSVSTLTIQRTQQEDSAVYLCASRVRGGSYNEQFFGPGTRLTVL.

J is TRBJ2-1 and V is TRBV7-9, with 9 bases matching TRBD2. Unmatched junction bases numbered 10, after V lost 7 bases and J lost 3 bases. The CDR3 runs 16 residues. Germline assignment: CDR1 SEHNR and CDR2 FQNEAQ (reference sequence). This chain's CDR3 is CASTRASGDFYNEQFF. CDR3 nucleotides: TGTGCCAGCACCAGGGCTAGCGGGGACTTCTACAATGAGCAGTTCTTC.

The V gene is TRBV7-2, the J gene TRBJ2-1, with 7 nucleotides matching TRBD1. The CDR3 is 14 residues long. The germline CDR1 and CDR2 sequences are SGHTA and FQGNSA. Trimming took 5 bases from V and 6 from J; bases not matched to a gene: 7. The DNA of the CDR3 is TGTGCCAGCAGCCCCAGACAGGGATCCAATGAGCAGTTCTTC. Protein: CASSPRQGSNEQFF.

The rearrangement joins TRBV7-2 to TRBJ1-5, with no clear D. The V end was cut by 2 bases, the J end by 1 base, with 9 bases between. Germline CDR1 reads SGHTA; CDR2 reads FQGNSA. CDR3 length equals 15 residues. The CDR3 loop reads CASSLRGESNQPQHF. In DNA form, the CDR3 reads TGTGCCAGCAGCTTAAGAGGAGAAAGCAATCAGCCCCAGCATTTT.

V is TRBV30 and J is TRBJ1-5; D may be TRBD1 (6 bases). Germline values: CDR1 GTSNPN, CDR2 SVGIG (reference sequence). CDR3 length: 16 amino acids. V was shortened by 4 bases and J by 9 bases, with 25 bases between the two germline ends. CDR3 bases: TGTGCCTGGACCCTCCCTGGGAAAAAGGGGGAATGGCCCCAGCATTTT. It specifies CAWTLPGKKGEWPQHF.

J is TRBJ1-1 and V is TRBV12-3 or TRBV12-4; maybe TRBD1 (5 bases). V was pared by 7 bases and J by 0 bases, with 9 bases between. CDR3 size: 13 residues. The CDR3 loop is CASTSGVNTEAFF. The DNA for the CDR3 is TGTGCCAGCACCTCGGGGGTGAACACTGAAGCTTTCTTT.

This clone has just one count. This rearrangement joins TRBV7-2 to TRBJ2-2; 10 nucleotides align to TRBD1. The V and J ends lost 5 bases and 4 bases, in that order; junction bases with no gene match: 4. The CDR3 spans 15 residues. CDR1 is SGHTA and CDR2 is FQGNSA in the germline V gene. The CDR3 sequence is CASSRGTGVTGELFF. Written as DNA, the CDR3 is TGTGCCAGCAGCCGCGGGACAGGGGTCACCGGGGAGCTGTTTTTT.

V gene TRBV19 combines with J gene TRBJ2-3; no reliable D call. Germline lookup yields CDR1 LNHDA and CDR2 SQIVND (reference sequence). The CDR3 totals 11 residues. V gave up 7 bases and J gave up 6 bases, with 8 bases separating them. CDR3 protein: CASMLGDTQYF. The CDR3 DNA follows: TGTGCCAGTATGTTGGGCGATACGCAGTATTTT.

The CDR3 sequence is CASSLDWGRAQYF. CDR3 DNA sequence: TGTGCCAGCAGCTTAGACTGGGGGCGGGCCCAGTACTTC. The chain recombines TRBV7-2 with TRBJ2-5, with D possibly matching TRBD1 (6 bases). The CDR3 length is 13 residues. Germline CDR1 and CDR2: SGHTA and FQGNSA. V dropped 1 base and J dropped 9 bases, with 12 bases sitting between them.

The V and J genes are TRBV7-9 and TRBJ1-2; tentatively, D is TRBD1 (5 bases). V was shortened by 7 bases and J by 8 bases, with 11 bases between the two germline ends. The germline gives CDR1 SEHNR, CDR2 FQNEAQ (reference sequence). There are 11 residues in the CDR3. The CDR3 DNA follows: TGTGCCAGCACCGGGGGGATGGGCTACACCTTC. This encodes CASTGGMGYTF.

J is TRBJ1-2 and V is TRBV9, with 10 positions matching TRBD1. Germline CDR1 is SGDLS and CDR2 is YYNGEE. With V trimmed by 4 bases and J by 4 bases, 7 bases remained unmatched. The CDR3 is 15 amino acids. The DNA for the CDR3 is TGTGCCAGCAGCACCGACAGGGGGCAGTTCTATGGCTACACCTTC. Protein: CASSTDRGQFYGYTF.

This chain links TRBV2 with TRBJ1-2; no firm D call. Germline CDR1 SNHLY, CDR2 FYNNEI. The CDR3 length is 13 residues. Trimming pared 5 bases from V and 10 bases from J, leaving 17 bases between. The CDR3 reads CASSTPRGRIYTF. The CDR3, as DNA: TGTGCCAGCAGTACCCCTCGGGGAAGAATCTACACCTTC.

The CDR3 DNA is TGTGCCAGCAGTACACAGGGCCCTTGGGATACGCAGTATTTT. This encodes CASSTQGPWDTQYF. The chain combines TRBV6-5 with TRBJ2-3, with TRBD1 as a possible D gene (6 bases). Per the germline V gene, CDR1 is MNHEY and CDR2 is SVGAGI. This CDR3 region has 14 residues. Deletions cut 5 bases from V and 6 bases from J, with 15 bases between.